The following is a T cell receptor (beta chain) sequence with its context. These data originate in a study of blood T cell repertoires in COVID-19. On the study more broadly: Sites in the United States, Italy and Spain provided acute and convalescent COVID-19 samples. PBMCs, B-cell-depleted T cells, or T cells provided the cDNA or gDNA that made up the material.

In the source study's methods: Amplification of reference gene primers was used by the study to estimate nucleated cell counts. This table comes from immunoSEQ multiplex PCR, and its TCRdb copy is limited to in-frame clones, with some not included. D and trimming were read from the DNA, whereas the V and J calls and clone size are those reported in that table. The sample carries over 250,000 clones, 65% to 90% recorded once. With 4 bases clipped from V and 2 bases from J, the junction kept 3 bases outside the gene matches. The CDR3 has 15 residues. The germline V gene has CDR1 SSHAT and CDR2 FNYEAQ (reference sequence).

V is TRBV7-7 and J is TRBJ2-1; 9 bases agree with TRBD1. Sequenced sample: peripheral blood. This TCR was recovered from a human donor in a cohort sampled during active COVID-19. This CDR3 is CASSSGTGTYNEQFF. In DNA, the CDR3 is TGTGCCAGCAGCTCCGGGACAGGGACCTACAATGAGCAGTTCTTC.